The 24 T cell receptor beta chains below all came from one sample that was sequenced in a study of blood T cell repertoires in COVID-19. The table came from immunoSEQ multiplex PCR; TCRdb's copy has only in-frame clones and leaves some out. The sample includes over 65,000 clones, roughly 90% seen only once; the top ten take 1% to 1.5%. The sequenced sample consisted of peripheral blood. These receptors were obtained from a woman aged 60-75 years with acute or convalescent COVID-19.

The J gene is TRBJ1-2, the V gene TRBV7-2; D call uncertain. Trimming pared 3 bases from V and 4 bases from J, leaving 6 bases between. Germline V CDR1 and CDR2: SGHTA, FQGNSA. The CDR3 has 12 residues. In DNA, the CDR3 is TGTGCCAGCAGCTTTGGGAGCTATGGCTACACCTTC. Amino acids: CASSFGSYGYTF.

This chain connects TRBV7-2 to TRBJ2-3, with D possibly being TRBD2 (6 bases). V was cut by 1 base and J by 3 bases, with 17 bases left in between. Germline V gene data show CDR1 as SGHTA and CDR2 as FQGNSA. CDR3 length: 17 amino acids. This chain's CDR3 is CASSLGYRGSTTDTQYF. The CDR3 DNA reads as TGTGCCAGCAGCTTAGGGTACCGGGGGAGTACGACAGATACGCAGTATTTT.

The chain couples TRBV5-1 to TRBJ1-2; D not resolved. The germline gives CDR1 SGHRS, CDR2 YFSETQ. The CDR3 is made up of 12 amino acids. Trimming removed 0 bases from V and 8 bases from J, with 8 bases in between. In DNA form, the CDR3 reads TGCGCCAGCAGCTTGGGAGTTCTGGGCTACACCTTC. Translating gives CASSLGVLGYTF.

The V gene is TRBV6-5, the J gene TRBJ1-6, with 7 bases aligning to TRBD1. Germline V lookup: CDR1 MNHEY, CDR2 SVGAGI. CDR3 size: 15 residues. CDR3 amino acids: CGSIRGQAYNSPLHF. CDR3 bases: TGTGGAAGTATACGAGGACAGGCCTATAATTCACCCCTCCACTTT.

Here the CDR3 DNA reads TGCGCCAGCAGTGGCGGTGCAACTAATGAAAAACTGTTTTTT. It is translated as CASSGGATNEKLFF. The V and J genes are TRBV5-1 and TRBJ1-4; D not resolved. The CDR3 has 14 amino acids. The germline V gene has CDR1 SGHRS and CDR2 YFSETQ. Trimming took off 5 bases at V and 0 bases at J, with 8 bases between the two ends.

V and J are TRBV6-5 and TRBJ2-1; 9 nucleotides align to TRBD1. Losses at the gene ends were 11 bases for V and 7 bases for J; bases not matched to a gene: 15. Germline V CDR1 and CDR2: MNHEY, SVGAGI. This CDR3 is built from 15 residues. The CDR3 DNA sequence: TGTGCCTGCACCCCGGACAGGGGAGTAGTGAATGAGCAGTTCTTC. As protein: CACTPDRGVVNEQFF.

The V and J genes are TRBV2 and TRBJ2-2; 8 bases align to TRBD2. V shed 6 bases, J shed 7 bases, and the junction held 4 bases outside the gene matches. CDR1 and CDR2 from the germline V gene are SNHLY and FYNNEI. CDR3 length: 13 residues. The chain's CDR3 is CASRSGGYGELFF. DNA of the CDR3: TGTGCCAGCAGGAGCGGGGGTTACGGGGAGCTGTTTTTT.

The rearrangement uses TRBV19 and TRBJ1-2, with 8 positions matching TRBD1. Germline values: CDR1 LNHDA, CDR2 SQIVND (reference sequence). The CDR3 runs to 16 residues. The V segment lost 0 bases and the J segment 4 bases; nucleotides outside the gene matches: 7. The CDR3 loop is CASSIDFTGGIYGYTF. DNA of the CDR3: TGTGCCAGTAGTATAGACTTTACAGGGGGGATCTATGGCTACACCTTC.

The chain couples TRBV5-1 to TRBJ1-1; TRBD1 is a possible D gene (6 bases). This CDR3 is 13 amino acids long. Germline values: CDR1 SGHRS, CDR2 YFSETQ. V lost 0 bases, J lost 7 bases, and 10 bases lay in between. The chain's CDR3 is CASSLGQESEAFF. Written as DNA, the CDR3 is TGCGCCAGCAGCTTGGGACAGGAGAGTGAAGCTTTCTTT.

The chain links TRBV6-6 to TRBJ2-1; D is perhaps TRBD1 (5 bases). CDR3 length: 16 residues. Germline-derived CDR1 and CDR2 are MNHNY and SVGAGI (reference sequence). Deletions cut 4 bases from V and 6 bases from J, with 19 bases between. CDR3 nucleotides: TGTGCCAGCAGTTTACGTGGGGTTGGGGCGAGCAATGAGCAGTTCTTC. This translates into CASSLRGVGASNEQFF.

This clone was picked up a small number of times. CDR3 nucleotides: TGCAGTGCTAGTCCCCCAGGGGGCGGGTCTCAAGAGACCCAGTACTTC. It codes for CSASPPGGGSQETQYF. The chain carries TRBV20-1 and TRBJ2-5, with 8 bases that match TRBD1. V was pared by 3 bases and J by 2 bases, with 11 bases of the junction left unmatched. The CDR3 runs 16 residues. Germline loops: CDR1 DFQATT, CDR2 SNEGSKA (reference sequence).

This rearrangement joins TRBV19 to TRBJ2-1, with 15 bases identical to TRBD2. Germline values: CDR1 LNHDA, CDR2 SQIVND (reference sequence). The CDR3 totals 16 residues. V dropped 8 bases and J dropped 0; count of bases not matched to a gene: 2. CDR3 protein: CASGTSGRSSYNEQFF. For the CDR3, the DNA is TGTGCCAGTGGGACTAGCGGGAGGAGCTCCTACAATGAGCAGTTCTTC. The full variable domain, rest sourced from reference TRBV19 and TRBJ2-1, is DGGITQSPKYLFRKEGQNVTLSCEQNLNHDAMYWYRQDPGQGLRLIYYSQIVNDFQKGDIAEGYSVSREKKESFPLTVTSAQKNPTAFYLCASGTSGRSSYNEQFFGPGTRLTVL.

The V gene is TRBV7-9, the J gene TRBJ2-6; 10 nucleotides line up with TRBD1. The V and J ends lost 1 base and 1 base, in that order; junction bases with no gene match: 4. CDR1 is SEHNR, CDR2 FQNEAQ, per germline (reference sequence). The CDR3 extends over 18 amino acids. In DNA, the CDR3 is TGTGCCAGCAGCTTAGTGACAGGGGGCAAGTCTGGGGCCAACGTCCTGACTTTC. It codes for CASSLVTGGKSGANVLTF. The full variable domain, in which reference TRBV7-9 and TRBJ2-6 provide the parts outside the CDR3, is DTGVSQNPRHKITKRGQNVTFRCDPISEHNRLYWYRQTLGQGPEFLTYFQNEAQLEKSRLLSDRFSAERPKGSFSTLEIQRTEQGDSAMYLCASSLVTGGKSGANVLTFGAGSRLTVL.

The genes are TRBV4-3 and TRBJ1-1, with D perhaps TRBD1 (6 bases). Germline CDR1 reads LGHNA; CDR2 reads YSLEER. Trimming left V 1 base short and J 2 bases short, with 8 bases between. This CDR3 has 14 amino acids. CDR3 DNA sequence: TGCGCCAGCAGCCAAGTGACAGGAAACACTGAAGCTTTCTTT. Residues: CASSQVTGNTEAFF.

This clone was detected a few times. The V gene is TRBV14, the J gene TRBJ1-1; TRBD1 might be the D (5 bases). In germline, CDR1 is SGHDN, CDR2 FVKESK. V dropped 1 base and J dropped 5 bases, with 11 bases sitting between them. CDR3 length: 14 residues. The CDR3 coding sequence is TGTGCCAGCAGCCAAGTGTACGGGGGGACTGAAGCTTTCTTT. Encoded protein: CASSQVYGGTEAFF.

The chain has TRBV30 and TRBJ2-5; D is unclear. The CDR3 sequence is 12 residues long. The V gene's germline CDR1 is GTSNPN and CDR2 SVGIG (reference sequence). V was shortened by 1 base and J by 4 bases, with 7 bases between the two germline ends. CDR3 sequence: CAWSDGAETQYF. CDR3 DNA: TGTGCCTGGAGTGATGGAGCAGAGACCCAGTACTTC.

This chain uses TRBV10-3 with TRBJ2-2; 7 bases are a match to TRBD1. This CDR3 is built from 16 residues. The junction had 11 bases not matched to a gene; V was cut back by 8 bases and J by 2 bases. The germline CDR1 and CDR2 sequences are ENHRY and SYGVKD. This chain's CDR3 is CAIENGQEDNTGELFF. The CDR3, as DNA: TGTGCCATCGAAAATGGACAGGAGGATAACACCGGGGAGCTGTTTTTT.

The chain recombines TRBV7-2 with TRBJ1-1; D ambiguous. Trimming removed 0 bases from V and 4 bases from J, with 9 bases in between. Germline-derived CDR1 and CDR2 are SGHTA and FQGNSA. This CDR3 has 14 residues. CDR3 DNA: TGTGCCAGCAGCTTAGCCTTGGGAGGCACTGAAGCTTTCTTT. This translates into CASSLALGGTEAFF.

A remark on this clone: A much larger clone differs by one base, so this may be a read error. The V call is TRBV14, the J call TRBJ1-4; unclear D gene. Germline CDR1 is SGHDN and CDR2 is FVKESK. The CDR3 has 16 amino acids. The ends were cut back, 2 bases at V and 0 bases at J, with 10 bases in the middle. Here the CDR3 reads CASSQRQEATNEKLFF. The CDR3 DNA is TGTGCCAGCAGCCAAAGGCAGGAGGCAACTAATGAAAAACTGTTTTTT.

The genes are TRBV6-6 and TRBJ1-2; 8 positions match TRBD1. The V and J ends lost 4 bases and 5 bases, in that order; junction bases with no gene match: 6. The CDR3 runs 14 residues. Per the germline V gene, CDR1 is MNHNY and CDR2 is SVGAGI (reference sequence). The CDR3 DNA reads as TGTGCCAGCAGTTTACGACAGGGGTGGTATGGCTACACCTTC. Translating it yields CASSLRQGWYGYTF.

The genes are TRBV1 and TRBJ2-3; the table assigns TRBD2, which was not confirmed against the DNA. TRBV1 is a listed pseudogene. The CDR3 is 15 amino acids. The CDR3 here is CTSRLAGGRTDTQYF. The CDR3, as DNA: TGCACCAGCCGACTAGCGGGGGGCCGCACAGATACGCAGTATTTT.

This rearrangement joins TRBV19 to TRBJ2-1; 11 bases agree with TRBD1. The CDR3 runs 15 residues. The V gene's germline CDR1 is LNHDA and CDR2 SQIVND (reference sequence). V was pared by 5 bases and J by 2 bases, with 2 bases of the junction left unmatched. The CDR3 coding sequence is TGTGCCAGTAGTGGACAGGGGGCGCCCTACAATGAGCAGTTCTTC. Translated: CASSGQGAPYNEQFF.

This chain links TRBV28 with TRBJ1-1, with D tentatively TRBD1 (6 bases). The V and J ends lost 1 base and 11 bases respectively, with 26 bases between them. Looked up from germline, CDR1 is MDHEN and CDR2 is SYDVKM. CDR3 size: 17 residues. The CDR3 region is CASSLYGSGRGSQRAFF. CDR3 bases: TGTGCCAGCAGTTTATACGGGTCGGGCAGGGGCAGCCAACGGGCTTTCTTT.

This clone was counted a single time. The chain employs TRBV14 and TRBJ1-2, with TRBD1 as a possible D gene (5 bases). Germline CDR1 SGHDN, CDR2 FVKESK. The V end was cut by 2 bases, the J end by 7 bases, with 17 bases between. The length of the CDR3 is 15 residues. The CDR3 coding sequence is TGTGCCAGCAGCCAAAGGTTCCAGGGAAGTGGTGGCTACACCTTC. Translating it yields CASSQRFQGSGGYTF.